This note documents a single TCR beta chain sequence. Its antigen specificity is not known. Base quality data are lacking; no much larger clone is found one base away. This sample was included in a study of OX40 agonist ivuxolimab in advanced cancers. In terms of the full investigation: The costimulatory receptor OX40 (CD134) was targeted by ivuxolimab, a fully human IgG2 agonistic monoclonal antibody. Intravenous ivuxolimab was administered to patients every 2 weeks at six dose levels: 0.01, 0.1, 0.3, 1.5, 3 and 10 mg/kg. Of the roughly 50 dose-escalation patients, hepatocellular carcinoma was present in about 20, melanoma in some 15, renal cell carcinoma in 9 and head and neck cancer in 9. In the dose-escalation cohort, 82.7% of patients were male, and the mean age was approximately 60 years, with a range of about 23 to 90. Patients were allowed to have had prior anti-PD-1, anti-PD-L1 or anti-CTLA-4 therapy, and approximately 40% of the dose-escalation patients had previously received checkpoint inhibitors. Partial responses occurred in three dose-escalation patients: two with cutaneous melanoma and one with hepatocellular carcinoma. Peripheral TCRbeta sequencing aimed to test whether ivuxolimab altered TCR sequence diversity and caused clonal T-cell expansion. The monotherapy dose-escalation portion (N of about 49 patients) of the phase I ivuxolimab trial is reported in the paper. Broad study findings and their caveats: Partial responders in the 0.1-3.0 mg/kg groups had among the lowest normalized peripheral clonal expansion, especially among CD8+ T cells. After ivuxolimab, more expanded clones were found on average in CD8+ T cells than in CD4+ T cells. Low levels of normalized T-cell clonal expansion were also seen in some patients who did not respond. Clonal expansion of both CD4+ and CD8+ blood T cells was observed from baseline to week 6 at doses 0.1 to 3.0 mg/kg. The antigen specificity of the peripheral T cells that underwent clonal expansion was not determined.

To sequence the TCRbeta CDR3 region, genomic DNA was isolated from the sorted cells. The immunoSEQ Assay was used for sequencing of TCRbeta CDR3 regions. Drawn from immuneACCESS, this table holds only the in-frame rearrangements with V and J called that TCRdb kept. Clones are partly lost; checked studies trace under half to an unresolved V gene and leave the rest unexplained. Across this sample there are approximately 24,000 clones, with roughly 84% seen only once. The ten most abundant clones make up around 15% of the sample. Trimmed from V: 5 bases; trimmed from J: 2 bases; junction bases lacking a gene match: 6. CDR1 SGHTA and CDR2 FQGTGA were looked up in the germline V gene. Taken from cysteine to phenylalanine, the CDR3 has 15 residues. The DNA shown is the 45-base CDR3, in frame from base 1. The trial excluded patients who had a history of autoimmune disease or were on systemic immunosuppression. In every dose cohort, peripheral blood was drawn for TCR sequencing at baseline, cycle 4 day 1, and cycle 7 day 1. The samples were taken from a phase I, first-in-human, multicenter, open-label dose-escalation trial of ivuxolimab. The trial enrolled adults with locally advanced or metastatic head and neck squamous cell, hepatocellular, melanoma or renal cell carcinoma. Before TCR sequencing, CD4+ T cells and CD8+ T cells were sorted from peripheral blood as separate populations.

The clonotype originates from an adult with an advanced solid tumor such as melanoma, head and neck, liver or kidney cancer. The source material was CD4+ or CD8+ T cells sorted from blood, sampled in a trial of the OX40 agonist ivuxolimab. The V and J genes are TRBV7-3 and TRBJ2-3; the junction holds 8 bases that match TRBD2. Read as DNA, the sequence is TGTGCCAGCAGCCGTAGCGGGGTGAACACAGATACGCAGTATTTT. Translated, it gives CASSRSGVNTDTQYF.